This T cell receptor beta chain was sequenced in a study of blood T cells in healthy people across ages. Study results and limitations: Total diversity from one million sequenced T cells was likely underestimated. Reliance upon unsorted PBMCs precluded definitive naive versus antigen-experienced comparison.

Looked up from germline, CDR1 is SGHTA and CDR2 is FQGNSA. The length of the CDR3 is 16 residues. The V gene lost 5 bases and the J gene lost 0 bases, with 15 bases spanning the gap. Together with a sample-barcoded 5' primer, a J-beta primer mix was included in a second PCR lasting about 6 to 11 cycles. Every cDNA molecule carried a tag from a template-switch adaptor bearing 12 random nucleotides. TCRdb recomputed calls from the 5' RACE reads with MiXCR, one row per CDR3 protein. Altogether about 2 million distinct CDR3 sequences are present, around 48% being singletons, with the ten largest covering approximately 2%. This clonotype has more than one count but fewer than ten. Its cognate antigen is unknown.

The TCR was taken from a woman aged 40 to 50 in good health. The chain links TRBV7-2 to TRBJ2-3, with TRBD2 as a possible D gene (6 bases). The specimen sequenced was blood. The CDR3 loop reads CASSTAGLTSTDTQYF. The CDR3 region has the DNA TGTGCCAGCAGCACAGCGGGCTTAACTAGCACAGATACGCAGTATTTT.